This section outlines one T cell receptor (beta chain) sequence together with its context. Its antigen is undetermined. These data come from a study of T cell responses to AZD1222 COVID-19 vaccine. Findings and limits, study-wide: Once two AZD1222 doses were given, Spike-specific TCR breadth and depth went up. Repertoire sampling occurred only after the peak T cell response.

Profiling relied on immunoSEQ multiplex PCR, and the TCRdb table lists in-frame clones only, not all of them. The repertoire holds some 150,000 clones, roughly nine tenths seen once, with approximately 3.4% in the top ten. The analysis combined second doses at about 4 or about 12 weeks. Trimming cost V 0 bases and J 6 bases, with 20 bases left between them. There are 16 residues in the CDR3. CDR1 and CDR2 (germline): SQVTM, ANQGSEA. Specimen: peripheral blood, collected 28 days after the second AZD1222 dose. The receptor comes from an adult who received the AZD1222 COVID-19 vaccine. The chain is built from TRBV29-1 and TRBJ1-2; D is unresolved. CDR3 DNA sequence: TGCAGCGTTGAAGATTCTCCTCCTCGGAGATGGGATGGCTACACCTTC. Its protein is CSVEDSPPRRWDGYTF.